This TCR beta chain was sequenced during a study of technical replicates of blood from a few donors. The repertoire was sequenced with immunoSEQ multiplex PCR; TCRdb's copy has only in-frame clones and lacks some. The table lists around 68,000 clones, about nine tenths of them singletons. The specimen was T cells isolated from PBMCs. This clonotype originated in a human donor in good health. Some clones in this sample may be carry-over from other donors' samples.

The CDR3 DNA follows: TGTGCCAGCGGGACTATCCAAGAGACCCAGTACTTC. Protein: CASGTIQETQYF. The chain employs TRBV2 and TRBJ2-5; 7 bases fit TRBD2. Germline CDR1 SNHLY, CDR2 FYNNEI. The junction had 1 base not matched to a gene; V was cut back by 8 bases and J by 1 base. The CDR3 length is 12 residues.